These T cell receptor beta chains were read from a single sample in a study of T cells in Graves' hyperthyroidism and ophthalmopathy. TCRdb itself ran the multiplex PCR reads through MiXCR, one entry per CDR3 protein. The sample lists fewer than 300,000 distinct CDR3 sequences; 15% were seen once. Sequencing was carried out using blood. Source of these receptors: a woman in her 50s with Graves' hyperthyroidism that later progressed to Graves' ophthalmopathy. CDR3s include the opening cysteine and the closing phenylalanine or tryptophan. Fields, in order: J gene, clone size, V gene, D gene, CDR3 protein, CDR3 DNA. The D gene is left open where the match is weak. The listing skips clone size in some rows; elsewhere it reads once, few, many or a size class.

TRBJ2-1 many TRBV20-1 TRBD2 CSAGSGLAGNSYNEQFF TGCAGTGCTGGCTCCGGACTAGCGGGAAACTCCTACAATGAGCAGTTCTTC
TRBJ2-1 many TRBV3-1 TRBD2 CASSQWETSSNEQFF TGTGCCAGCAGCCAATGGGAGACTAGCTCCAATGAGCAGTTCTTC
TRBJ1-3 few TRBV19 NA CASSIQVSGNTIYF TGTGCCAGTAGTATTCAAGTCTCTGGAAACACCATATATTTT
TRBJ2-5 few TRBV5-1 TRBD2 CASSGGTSGIQETQYF TGCGCCAGCAGCGGAGGGACTAGCGGGATCCAAGAGACCCAGTACTTC
TRBJ1-1 many TRBV30 NA CAWSASVYTEAFF TGTGCCTGGAGTGCCTCGGTTTACACTGAAGCTTTCTTT
TRBJ1-2 NA TRBV7-8 NA CASSPRPTGDPGYTF TGTGCCAGCAGCCCCCGACCCACCGGGGATCCTGGCTACACCTTC
TRBJ2-7 many TRBV18 TRBD2 CASSLSARREIREQYF TGTGCCAGCTCACTATCCGCGCGGCGGGAGATTCGCGAGCAGTACTTC
TRBJ2-7 NA TRBV30 NA CAWSVLARLKYEQYF TGTGCCTGGAGTGTATTGGCCAGACTCAAATACGAGCAGTACTTC
TRBJ2-3 many TRBV27 NA CASSTQGIGFTDTQYF TGTGCCAGCAGTACTCAGGGGATCGGCTTCACAGATACGCAGTATTTT
TRBJ2-3 many TRBV3-1 NA CASSPGATDTQYF TGTGCCAGCAGCCCAGGGGCCACAGATACGCAGTATTTT
TRBJ1-1 many TRBV20-1 NA CSAPSGVSTEAFF TGCAGTGCCCCCTCGGGGGTGAGCACTGAAGCTTTCTTT
TRBJ2-5 few TRBV28 NA CASSGRGQTGYF TGTGCCAGCTCGGGTAGGGGCCAGACAGGGTACTTC
TRBJ2-3 many TRBV27 NA CASSLDPVGNTQYF TGTGCCAGCAGTTTAGACCCCGTTGGGAATACGCAGTATTTT
TRBJ2-3 many TRBV30 TRBD1 CAWSALGGKTDTQYF TGTGCCTGGAGTGCCCTAGGGGGCAAGACAGATACGCAGTATTTT